These 4 T cell receptor beta chains were all obtained from the same sample, sequenced in a study of shared clonotypes between healthy human individuals. The naive CD8 fraction comprised CD45RO-negative cells positively selected for CCR7 and excluded terminally differentiated effector memory CD45RA+ cells. Here immunoSEQ multiplex PCR was the method, and the copy in TCRdb shows in-frame clones only, minus some. The sample yields about 2,100,000 clones, about 93% seen once. The sequenced sample was naive CD8+ T cells from PBMCs. All receptors come from a man between 18 and 29 years old in good health. Some clones in this sample may be carry-over from other donors' samples.

In this sample, this clone turned up once. The chain joins TRBV5-1 to TRBJ2-7; D not resolved. This CDR3 is built from 15 residues. Germline V gene sequence: CDR1 SGHRS, CDR2 YFSETQ. Trimming removed 2 bases at V and 2 bases at J, with 14 bases between. The CDR3: CASSFGRDYTYEQYF. DNA for the CDR3: TGCGCCAGCAGCTTCGGCAGAGATTACACCTACGAGCAGTACTTC.

The chain links TRBV4-3 to TRBJ2-7; a possible D gene is TRBD2 (6 bases). Trimming shortened V by 4 bases and J by 7 bases, and 20 bases separated the two germline ends. Germline CDR1 LGHNA, CDR2 YSLEER. This CDR3 is built from 15 residues. DNA for the CDR3: TGCGCCAGCAGCCCCGTAGTCGGGGAGGTGGGTGAGCAGTACTTC. Protein: CASSPVVGEVGEQYF.

CDR3 nucleotides: TGTGCCAGCAGCCAATTACAGGGTAGGACCACTGAAGCTTTCTTT. This translates into CASSQLQGRTTEAFF. V and J are TRBV14 and TRBJ1-1, with a tentative D call TRBD1 (6 bases). CDR1 is SGHDN, CDR2 FVKESK, per germline. The length of the CDR3 is 15 residues. With 2 bases removed from V and 4 bases from J, the gap between germline ends came to 14 bases.

The chain couples TRBV19 to TRBJ2-4, with D uncertain. Germline V gene sequence: CDR1 LNHDA, CDR2 SQIVND (reference sequence). This CDR3 spans 13 amino acids. Trimming took 9 bases from V and 5 from J, leaving 14 bases between them. The CDR3 coding sequence is TGTGCCAGCCAAGGGCCGCCACAAAACATTCAGTACTTC. It encodes CASQGPPQNIQYF.